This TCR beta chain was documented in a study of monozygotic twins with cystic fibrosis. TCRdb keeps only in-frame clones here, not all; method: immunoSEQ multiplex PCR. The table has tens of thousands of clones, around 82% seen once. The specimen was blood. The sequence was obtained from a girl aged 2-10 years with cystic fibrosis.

In DNA form, the CDR3 reads TGTGCCAGCAGAAACAGGGGGGGTGGGTACTATGGCTACACCTTC. Translation: CASRNRGGGYYGYTF. This chain joins TRBV27 and TRBJ1-2; TRBD1 agrees at 8 bases. J lost 3 bases, V lost 6 bases, and 9 bases had no gene match. This CDR3 has 15 amino acids. Germline loops: CDR1 MNHEY, CDR2 SMNVEV (reference sequence).